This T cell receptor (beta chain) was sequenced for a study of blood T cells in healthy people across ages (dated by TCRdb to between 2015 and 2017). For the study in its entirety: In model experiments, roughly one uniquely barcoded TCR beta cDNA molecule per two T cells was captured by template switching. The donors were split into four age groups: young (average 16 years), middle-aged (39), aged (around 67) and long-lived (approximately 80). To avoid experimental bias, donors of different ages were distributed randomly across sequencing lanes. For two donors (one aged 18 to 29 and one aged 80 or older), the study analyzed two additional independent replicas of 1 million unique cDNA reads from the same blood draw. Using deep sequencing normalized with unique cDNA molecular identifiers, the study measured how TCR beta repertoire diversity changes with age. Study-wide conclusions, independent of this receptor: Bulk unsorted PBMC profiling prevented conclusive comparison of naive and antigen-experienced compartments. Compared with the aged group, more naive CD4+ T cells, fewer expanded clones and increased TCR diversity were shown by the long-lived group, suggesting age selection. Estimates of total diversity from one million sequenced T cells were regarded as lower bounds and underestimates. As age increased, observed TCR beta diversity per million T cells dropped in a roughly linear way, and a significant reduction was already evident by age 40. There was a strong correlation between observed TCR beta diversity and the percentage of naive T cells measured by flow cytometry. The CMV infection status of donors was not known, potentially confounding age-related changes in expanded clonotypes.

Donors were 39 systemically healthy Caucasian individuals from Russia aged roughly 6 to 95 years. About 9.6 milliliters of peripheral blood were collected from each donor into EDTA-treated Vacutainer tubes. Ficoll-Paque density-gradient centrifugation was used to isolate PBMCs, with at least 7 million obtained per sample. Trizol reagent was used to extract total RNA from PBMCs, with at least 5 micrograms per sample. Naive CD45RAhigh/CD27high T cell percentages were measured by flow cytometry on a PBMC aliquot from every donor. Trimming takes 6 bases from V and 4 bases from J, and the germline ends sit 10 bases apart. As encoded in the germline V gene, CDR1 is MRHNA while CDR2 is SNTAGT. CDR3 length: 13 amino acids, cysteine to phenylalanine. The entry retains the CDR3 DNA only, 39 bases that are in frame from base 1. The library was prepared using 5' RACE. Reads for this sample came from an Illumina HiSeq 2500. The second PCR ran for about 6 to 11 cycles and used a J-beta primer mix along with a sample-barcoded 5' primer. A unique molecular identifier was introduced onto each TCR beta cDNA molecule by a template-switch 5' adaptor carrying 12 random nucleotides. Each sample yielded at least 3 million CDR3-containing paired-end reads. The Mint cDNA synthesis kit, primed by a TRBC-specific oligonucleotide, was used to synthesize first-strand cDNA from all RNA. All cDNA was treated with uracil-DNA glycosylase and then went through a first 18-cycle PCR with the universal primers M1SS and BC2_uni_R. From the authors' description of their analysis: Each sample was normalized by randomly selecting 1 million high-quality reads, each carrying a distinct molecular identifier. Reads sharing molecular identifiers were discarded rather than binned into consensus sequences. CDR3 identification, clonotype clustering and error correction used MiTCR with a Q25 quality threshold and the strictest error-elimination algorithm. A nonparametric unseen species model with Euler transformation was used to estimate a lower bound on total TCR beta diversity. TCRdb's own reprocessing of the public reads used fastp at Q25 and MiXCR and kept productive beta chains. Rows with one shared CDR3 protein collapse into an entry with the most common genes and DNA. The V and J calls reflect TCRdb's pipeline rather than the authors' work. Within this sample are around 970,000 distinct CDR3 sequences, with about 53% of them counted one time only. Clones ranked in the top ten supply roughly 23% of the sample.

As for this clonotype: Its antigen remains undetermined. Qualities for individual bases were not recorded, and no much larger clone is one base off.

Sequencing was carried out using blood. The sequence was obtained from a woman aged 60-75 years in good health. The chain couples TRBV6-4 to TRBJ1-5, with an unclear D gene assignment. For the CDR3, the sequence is CASSLRENQPQHF. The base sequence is TGTGCCAGCAGCCTTCGAGAGAATCAGCCCCAGCATTTT.